These T cell receptor beta chains were read from a single sample in a study of naive and memory T cell subsets. Using its own MiXCR run on the UMI-ligation and nested PCR reads, TCRdb lists one record per CDR3 protein. Of around 100,000 distinct CDR3 sequences listed, about 15% are singletons. The sample was naive CD8+ T cells from blood. The receptors stem from a human donor in good health. Each CDR3 is given with its conserved first and last residue. Fields, in order: CDR3 DNA, CDR3 protein, J gene, D gene, clone size, V gene. The D gene is left open where the match is weak. Some rows have no size entry. The others give once, few or many, or a class for an expanded clone.

TGTGCCAGCAGCTCCGGACGGTCGACCTACGAGCAGTACTTC	CASSSGRSTYEQYF	TRBJ2-7	NA	many	TRBV7-9
TGCGCCAGCAGCTTGGGGTCCTCCTACCAAGAGACCCAGTACTTC	CASSLGSSYQETQYF	TRBJ2-5	NA	few	TRBV5-1
TGTGCCAGCAGCTTAGTCCTAGGTGCACTAGCGGGGGGAGAGACCCAGTACTTC	CASSLVLGALAGGETQYF	TRBJ2-5	TRBD2	few	TRBV11-2
TGTGCCAGCAGCTTAGGGGGGACAGGGAGAGCTTTCTTT	CASSLGGTGRAFF	TRBJ1-1	TRBD1	few	TRBV11-3
TGCGCCAGCAGCCAAGACCAACGGTACACAGATACGCAGTATTTT	CASSQDQRYTDTQYF	TRBJ2-3	NA	NA	TRBV4-3
TGTGCCACCAATCTGGGGGGGTCCGGGGAGCTGTTTTTT	CATNLGGSGELFF	TRBJ2-2	TRBD2	few	TRBV24-1
TGTGCCAGCAGCCAAGAATTCGGTGACTCCTACGAGCAGTACTTC	CASSQEFGDSYEQYF	TRBJ2-7	NA	few	TRBV4-2
TGTGCCAGCACGAAACCGGCAGAAGAAAAACTGTTTTTT	CASTKPAEEKLFF	TRBJ1-4	NA	few	TRBV12-3/TRBV12-4
TGCAGCGTTGGGGGAGACGGGGAAAGCTCCTACAATGAGCAGTTCTTC	CSVGGDGESSYNEQFF	TRBJ2-1	NA	many	TRBV29-1
TGTGCCACCAGCAGGCGGACAGGGGTGGGCAATCAGCCCCAGCATTTT	CATSRRTGVGNQPQHF	TRBJ1-5	TRBD1	NA	TRBV15
TGTGCCAGCGCCCCATTTACAGGGTTCAAAAACATTCAGTACTTC	CASAPFTGFKNIQYF	TRBJ2-4	NA	NA	TRBV7-2
TGTGCCACCAGCAGAGATCGTCAGGGAGGCGAGCAGTACTTC	CATSRDRQGGEQYF	TRBJ2-7	NA	NA	TRBV15
TGTGCCAGCAGCACCCCCGTCGGGGGGCCTTACAATGAGCAGTTCTTC	CASSTPVGGPYNEQFF	TRBJ2-1	NA	many	TRBV28
TGTGCCAGCAGCGAAGGGGCAGAAACTGGAAACACCATATATTTT	CASSEGAETGNTIYF	TRBJ1-3	NA	NA	TRBV9
TGTGCCAGCCAATCAACTGAAGCTTTCTTT	CASQSTEAFF	TRBJ1-1	NA	few	TRBV6-6
TGCAGTGCCCCAAGCGGGAGGGGCGAGCAGTACTTC	CSAPSGRGEQYF	TRBJ2-7	TRBD2	NA	TRBV20-1
TGTGCCTGGAGTGAGCGCGGGGAGCTGTTTTTT	CAWSERGELFF	TRBJ2-2	NA	NA	TRBV30
TGTGCCACCAGCAGAGGGGGACAGGACAATCAGCCCCAGCATTTT	CATSRGGQDNQPQHF	TRBJ1-5	TRBD1	NA	TRBV15
TGTGCCAGCAGCCACTCGCCGGGACTAGCCACTGAGCAGTTCTTC	CASSHSPGLATEQFF	TRBJ2-1	TRBD2	few	TRBV11-3
TGCGCCAGCAGTCAACTCTCCAACCGGGACTTCCGGGACGAGCAGTACTTC	CASSQLSNRDFRDEQYF	TRBJ2-7	NA	many	TRBV23-1
TGTGCCAGTACCTGGAACGATTTCTATGGCTACACCTTC	CASTWNDFYGYTF	TRBJ1-2	NA	many	TRBV19
TGTGCCAGCAGTTACTGGGTAGGGCGAATAGATGAGCAGTTCTTC	CASSYWVGRIDEQFF	TRBJ2-1	NA	many	TRBV6-2/TRBV6-3
TGTGCCAGCAGTTTAGCCCCCTTTGACAGAAACGAAAAACTGTTTTTT	CASSLAPFDRNEKLFF	TRBJ1-4	NA	NA	TRBV27
TGTGCCAGCAGCTTAGCGGCAGGGCGGAGCGAGCAGTACTTC	CASSLAAGRSEQYF	TRBJ2-7	NA	few	TRBV7-9
TGTGCCAGCAGCCCTACACGACCCGGTAGGACAGATACGCAGTATTTT	CASSPTRPGRTDTQYF	TRBJ2-3	NA	few	TRBV6-2/TRBV6-3
TGTGCCACGGGAACGGGACGGATCAATCAGCCCCAGCATTTT	CATGTGRINQPQHF	TRBJ1-5	NA	few	TRBV12-3/TRBV12-4
TGTGCCAGCAGCTTAGCCCCGGCCCAAGAGACCCAGTACTTC	CASSLAPAQETQYF	TRBJ2-5	NA	NA	TRBV7-8
TGCAGTGCTAGAGATTTTCTAGCGCAAAGCACAGATACGCAGTATTTT	CSARDFLAQSTDTQYF	TRBJ2-3	NA	few	TRBV20-1
TGCAGCGTCGCTACGGGACTAGCGGGAGACAATGAGCAGTTCTTC	CSVATGLAGDNEQFF	TRBJ2-1	TRBD2	many	TRBV29-1
TGTGCCAGCAGCCCGAGCGGGGCTTGGTACGAGCAGTACTTC	CASSPSGAWYEQYF	TRBJ2-7	TRBD2	few	TRBV9
TGCAGCGTTGAATTATCGGCTAGCGGGGGGACAGAGCAGTACTTC	CSVELSASGGTEQYF	TRBJ2-7	TRBD2	NA	TRBV29-1
TGTGCCAGCTCGACGAAACAAAGCCGGGATTCCTACGAGCAGTACTTC	CASSTKQSRDSYEQYF	TRBJ2-7	NA	NA	TRBV11-2
TGTGCCAGCAGTTTAAGCGATATTAAGGTTGAAAAACTGTTTTTT	CASSLSDIKVEKLFF	TRBJ1-4	NA	NA	TRBV12-3/TRBV12-4
TGTGCCTGGAGTGGCGCAGGGATCATTGAAGCTTTCTTT	CAWSGAGIIEAFF	TRBJ1-1	NA	few	TRBV30
TGTGCCAGCAGCTTCGGACAGGAAGCTTTCTTT	CASSFGQEAFF	TRBJ1-1	NA	many	TRBV13
TGTGCCAGCAGTTCGCCCCTTTCGGGCAGTTTCTACGAGCAGTACTTC	CASSSPLSGSFYEQYF	TRBJ2-7	NA	many	TRBV12-3/TRBV12-4
TGTGCCAGCAGCTTCGGACTAGCGGGAGAGCGAAGTTCCTACGAGCAGTACTTC	CASSFGLAGERSSYEQYF	TRBJ2-7	TRBD2	NA	TRBV13
TGCAGCGTCGACCCAGGGACAGGCGGCTATGGCTACACCTTC	CSVDPGTGGYGYTF	TRBJ1-2	TRBD1	few	TRBV29-1
TGTGCCAGCAGCTTAGAAGTGGCCCTGACCACAGATACGCAGTATTTT	CASSLEVALTTDTQYF	TRBJ2-3	NA	NA	TRBV11-3
TGTGCCAGTAGTGCTCCAGGGGCCGGGGAGCTGTTTTTT	CASSAPGAGELFF	TRBJ2-2	NA	NA	TRBV19
TGTGCCAGCAGCGTGAGCGGGAGCTTCGATACGCAGTATTTT	CASSVSGSFDTQYF	TRBJ2-3	TRBD2	many	TRBV9
TGCAGTGCTGTAGACCAAATGGGACAGAGTAACAATGAGCAGTTCTTC	CSAVDQMGQSNNEQFF	TRBJ2-1	TRBD1	many	TRBV20-1
TGTGCCACCACCTCGGACGAGCCGGGCAATCAGCCCCAGCATTTT	CATTSDEPGNQPQHF	TRBJ1-5	NA	many	TRBV15
TGTGCCAGCAGGTACCGACAGGGCCAAGAGACCCAGTACTTC	CASRYRQGQETQYF	TRBJ2-5	TRBD1	NA	TRBV6-5
TGCAGTGCTACAAAAGGGGACGGTGCCTACGAGCAGTACTTC	CSATKGDGAYEQYF	TRBJ2-7	NA	many	TRBV20-1
TGTGCCAGCAAGGAGGGTTACTACGAGCAGTACTTC	CASKEGYYEQYF	TRBJ2-7	NA	NA	TRBV2
TGTGCCAGTAGTATCTCGATCAGACAGGGTCATCAGCCCCAGCATTTT	CASSISIRQGHQPQHF	TRBJ1-5	TRBD1	many	TRBV19
TGTGCCAGCAGCCAGGACACCCTTCTCGGGGAGACCCAGTACTTC	CASSQDTLLGETQYF	TRBJ2-5	NA	NA	TRBV7-2
TGCAGCGTATTACCCGGGACTATGGAGACCCAGTACTTC	CSVLPGTMETQYF	TRBJ2-5	TRBD2	few	TRBV29-1
TGTGCCAGCAGTACTGCGGGTTTCGTAGGCACTGAAGCTTTCTTT	CASSTAGFVGTEAFF	TRBJ1-1	NA	once	TRBV12-3/TRBV12-4
TGTGCCAGCAGTTACTCGTCGGGCCCGCCCGCCTACGAGCAGTACTTC	CASSYSSGPPAYEQYF	TRBJ2-7	NA	few	TRBV6-6
TGTGCCTGGAGTGTATTATTGGGGGGCTATGGCTACACCTTC	CAWSVLLGGYGYTF	TRBJ1-2	NA	few	TRBV30
TGTGCCAGCAGCCCCGCCGCCTTGAACACTGAAGCTTTCTTT	CASSPAALNTEAFF	TRBJ1-1	NA	few	TRBV4-2
TGTGCCAGCAGCTTAGCGGTCGGTGAGCAGTTCTTC	CASSLAVGEQFF	TRBJ2-1	NA	many	TRBV7-9
TGTGCCTTGGAGTCTAGCGGGAGTAATGTCGAGCAGTACTTC	CALESSGSNVEQYF	TRBJ2-7	TRBD2	few	TRBV30